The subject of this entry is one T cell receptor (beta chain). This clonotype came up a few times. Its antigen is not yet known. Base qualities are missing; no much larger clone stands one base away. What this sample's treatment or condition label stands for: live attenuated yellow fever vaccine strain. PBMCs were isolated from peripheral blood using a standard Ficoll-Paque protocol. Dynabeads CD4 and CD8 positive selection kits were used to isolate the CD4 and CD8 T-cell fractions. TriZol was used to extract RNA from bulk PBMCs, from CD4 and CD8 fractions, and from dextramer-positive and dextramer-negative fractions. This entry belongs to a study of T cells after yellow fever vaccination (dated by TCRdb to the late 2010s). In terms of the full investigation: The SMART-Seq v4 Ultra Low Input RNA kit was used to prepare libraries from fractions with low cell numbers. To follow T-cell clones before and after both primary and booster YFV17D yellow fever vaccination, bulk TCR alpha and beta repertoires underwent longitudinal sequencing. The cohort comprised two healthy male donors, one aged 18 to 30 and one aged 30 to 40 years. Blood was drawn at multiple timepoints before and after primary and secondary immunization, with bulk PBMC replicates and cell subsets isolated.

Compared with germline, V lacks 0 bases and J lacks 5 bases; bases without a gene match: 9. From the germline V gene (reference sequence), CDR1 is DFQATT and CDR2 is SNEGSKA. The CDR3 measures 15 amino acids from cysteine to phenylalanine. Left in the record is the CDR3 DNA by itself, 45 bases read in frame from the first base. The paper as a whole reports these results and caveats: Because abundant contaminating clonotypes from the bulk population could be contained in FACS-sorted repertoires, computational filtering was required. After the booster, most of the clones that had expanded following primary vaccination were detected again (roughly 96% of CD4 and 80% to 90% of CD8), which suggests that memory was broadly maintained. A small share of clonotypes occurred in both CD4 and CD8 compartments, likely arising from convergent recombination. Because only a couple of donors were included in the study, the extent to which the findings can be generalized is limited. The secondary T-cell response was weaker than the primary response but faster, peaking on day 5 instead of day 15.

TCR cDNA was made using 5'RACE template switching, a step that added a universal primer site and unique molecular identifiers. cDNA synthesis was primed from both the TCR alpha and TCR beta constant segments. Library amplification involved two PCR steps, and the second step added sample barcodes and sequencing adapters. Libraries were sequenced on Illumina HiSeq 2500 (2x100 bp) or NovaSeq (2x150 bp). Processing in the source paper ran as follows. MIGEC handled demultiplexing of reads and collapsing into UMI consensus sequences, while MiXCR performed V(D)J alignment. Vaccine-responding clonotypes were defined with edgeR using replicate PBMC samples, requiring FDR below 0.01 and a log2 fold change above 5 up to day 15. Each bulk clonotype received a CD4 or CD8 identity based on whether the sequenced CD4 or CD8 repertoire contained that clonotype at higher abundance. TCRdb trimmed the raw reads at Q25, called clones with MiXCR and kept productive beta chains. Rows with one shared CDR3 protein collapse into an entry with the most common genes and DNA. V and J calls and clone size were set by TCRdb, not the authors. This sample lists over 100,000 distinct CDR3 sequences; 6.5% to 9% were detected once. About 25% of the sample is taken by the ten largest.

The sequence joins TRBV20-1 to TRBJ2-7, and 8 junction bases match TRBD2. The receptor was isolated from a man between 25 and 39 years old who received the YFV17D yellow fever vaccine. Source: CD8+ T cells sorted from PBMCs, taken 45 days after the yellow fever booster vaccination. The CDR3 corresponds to CSARDYPAGEDEQYF. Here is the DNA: TGCAGTGCTAGAGATTACCCAGCGGGAGAGGACGAGCAGTACTTC.